A selection of T cell receptor beta chains follows, all from one sample in a study of blood T cell repertoires in COVID-19. Profiled with immunoSEQ multiplex PCR; TCRdb holds only in-frame clones, not every one. The sample lists roughly 80,000 clones, roughly 84% occurring once. The material sequenced was peripheral blood. These receptors originate from an older woman with acute or convalescent COVID-19. Both conserved end residues are part of each CDR3. Each record gives: J gene, clone size, D gene, V gene, CDR3 protein, CDR3 DNA. D genes are given only for firm matches. Clone size is given for some rows only: seen once, a few or many times, or a class if the clone is expanded.

>TRBJ2-3|once|NA|TRBV3-1/TRBV3-2
CASSQDPGMADTQYF
TGTGCCAGCAGCCAAGATCCGGGTATGGCAGATACGCAGTATTTT
>TRBJ2-1|NA|NA|TRBV11-3
CASSLEDGYEQFF
TGTGCCAGCAGCTTAGAAGACGGGTATGAGCAGTTCTTC
>TRBJ1-2|NA|TRBD1|TRBV14
CASSRGTASYTF
TGTGCCAGCAGCCGCGGGACAGCCAGCTACACCTTC
>TRBJ2-5|NA|NA|TRBV10-1
CASSEMGGGRETQYF
TGCGCCAGCAGTGAGATGGGAGGCGGTAGAGAGACCCAGTACTTC
>TRBJ1-1|few|NA|TRBV7-9
CASSSTDYMNTEAFF
TGTGCCAGCAGCTCGACTGATTACATGAACACTGAAGCTTTCTTT
>TRBJ1-1|NA|NA|TRBV5-1
CASSAGTANTEAFF
TGCGCCAGCAGCGCCGGAACAGCGAACACTGAAGCTTTCTTT
>TRBJ2-5|NA|TRBD2|TRBV9
CASSASVAGGQETQYF
TGTGCCAGCAGCGCGTCCGTAGCGGGAGGACAAGAGACCCAGTACTTC
>TRBJ2-3|NA|NA|TRBV2
CASSDPYLADTQYF
TGTGCCAGCAGTGATCCGTACTTGGCAGATACGCAGTATTTT
>TRBJ2-3|NA|TRBD2|TRBV2
CASNPRTSGRPDTQYF
TGTGCCAGCAATCCTAGGACTAGCGGGAGGCCAGATACGCAGTATTTT
>TRBJ2-3|NA|TRBD2|TRBV29-1
CSLNRVAGGTDTQYF
TGCAGCCTGAACAGGGTAGCGGGGGGCACAGATACGCAGTATTTT
>TRBJ2-2|NA|TRBD2|TRBV7-9
CASTVAGGTGELFF
TGTGCCAGCACCGTAGCGGGGGGGACCGGGGAGCTGTTTTTT
>TRBJ1-4|NA|NA|TRBV9
CASSVGATDLNEKLFF
TGTGCCAGCAGCGTAGGTGCGACAGACCTTAATGAAAAACTGTTTTTT
>TRBJ1-5|NA|NA|TRBV28
CASRTTGRGQPQHF
TGTGCCAGTCGTACAACGGGTCGGGGTCAGCCCCAGCATTTT
>TRBJ1-1|NA|NA|TRBV19
CASRDRSEAFF
TGTGCCAGTAGGGACAGATCCGAAGCTTTCTTT
>TRBJ1-1|NA|NA|TRBV28
CASSLWGAGAGILNTEAFF
TGTGCCAGCAGTTTATGGGGCGCAGGGGCCGGAATTTTGAACACTGAAGCTTTCTTT
>TRBJ2-3|NA|TRBD2|TRBV24-1
CATSDSSSGTDTQYF
TGTGCCACCAGTGATTCCTCTAGCGGGACAGATACGCAGTATTTT
>TRBJ2-3|NA|NA|TRBV18
CASSPPEGPDTQYF
TGTGCCAGCTCACCACCGGAGGGTCCGGATACGCAGTATTTT
>TRBJ2-2|NA|TRBD2|TRBV29-1
CSVEGQAGAGELFF
TGCAGCGTTGAAGGGCAGGCGGGGGCCGGGGAGCTGTTTTTT
>TRBJ2-2|NA|TRBD1|TRBV24-1
CATSARQGYTGELFF
TGTGCCACCAGTGCTCGACAGGGGTACACCGGGGAGCTGTTTTTT
>TRBJ1-1|medium-sized|TRBD1|TRBV4-2
CASSQGTGTGPGYFF
TGTGCCAGCAGCCAAGGAACCGGGACAGGCCCGGGGTACTTCTTT
>TRBJ1-2|NA|NA|TRBV23-1
CASSEANGMLNYGYTF
TGCGCCAGCAGTGAGGCGAACGGAATGCTTAACTATGGCTACACCTTC
>TRBJ2-2|few|NA|TRBV7-2
CASSPGEAGRTGELFF
TGTGCCAGCAGCCCGGGGGAGGCGGGACGGACCGGGGAGCTGTTTTTT
>TRBJ1-5|NA|NA|TRBV6-5
CASSYGQGFNQPQHF
TGTGCCAGCAGTTACGGGCAGGGGTTCAATCAGCCCCAGCATTTT
>TRBJ2-2|NA|NA|TRBV16
CASSQVHLGELFF
TGTGCCAGCAGCCAAGTACATCTCGGGGAGCTGTTTTTT
>TRBJ1-4|NA|NA|TRBV7-9
CASSLAGVNEKLFF
TGTGCCAGCAGCTTAGCAGGAGTTAATGAAAAACTGTTTTTT
>TRBJ1-5|NA|NA|TRBV10-3
CAISESNSVYSNQPQHF
TGTGCCATCAGTGAGTCGAACTCGGTTTATAGCAATCAGCCCCAGCATTTT
>TRBJ2-1|NA|NA|TRBV6-5
CASSQTGHEQFF
TGTGCCAGCAGTCAGACAGGTCATGAGCAGTTCTTC
>TRBJ2-2|NA|TRBD2|TRBV6-6
CASRNLAGDTGELFF
TGTGCCAGCAGAAACTTAGCGGGAGACACCGGGGAGCTGTTTTTT
>TRBJ2-4|NA|NA|TRBV10-2
CASSEFPSYVGNIQYF
TGCGCCAGCAGTGAGTTCCCTTCTTACGTCGGGAACATTCAGTACTTC
>TRBJ1-5|NA|NA|TRBV7-2
CASSSLGVGSQPQHF
TGTGCCAGCAGCTCCCTAGGCGTTGGGAGTCAGCCCCAGCATTTT
>TRBJ2-1|NA|TRBD2|TRBV10-2
CASRTSGSAGTNNEQFF
TGCGCCAGCAGGACTAGCGGGAGTGCGGGGACTAACAATGAGCAGTTCTTC
>TRBJ2-4|NA|TRBD2|TRBV7-9
CASSLAGGASGKNIQYF
TGTGCCAGCAGCTTAGCCGGGGGGGCCTCGGGCAAAAACATTCAGTACTTC
>TRBJ2-3|NA|NA|TRBV5-1
CASSLGGLGGDTQYF
TGCGCCAGCAGCTTGGGTGGACTAGGGGGGGATACGCAGTATTTT
>TRBJ2-5|NA|TRBD1|TRBV5-6
CASSLGGPGGRETQYF
TGTGCCAGCAGCTTGGGGGGGCCAGGGGGCCGGGAGACCCAGTACTTC
>TRBJ1-1|NA|TRBD1|TRBV3-1/TRBV3-2
CASSYWTGLVVGDTEAFF
TGTGCCAGCAGTTACTGGACAGGTCTGGTGGTGGGGGACACTGAAGCTTTCTTT
>TRBJ1-2|NA|NA|TRBV19
CASRPQITGSYGYTF
TGTGCCAGTAGACCTCAGATAACAGGGTCCTATGGCTACACCTTC
>TRBJ1-1|NA|TRBD1|TRBV7-6
CASSGRDRVEAFF
TGTGCCAGCAGCGGCCGGGACAGGGTGGAAGCTTTCTTT
>TRBJ1-2|NA|TRBD1|TRBV3-1/TRBV3-2
CASSQDLQGILSDGYTF
TGTGCCAGCAGCCAAGATCTACAGGGGATACTCTCGGACGGCTACACCTTC
>TRBJ2-3|once|TRBD2|TRBV28
CASSSPAGVTDTQYF
TGTGCCAGCAGTTCCCCAGCGGGAGTCACAGATACGCAGTATTTT
>TRBJ1-2|NA|NA|TRBV28
CASSIVGVSGYGYTF
TGTGCCAGCAGTATCGTCGGGGTTTCGGGCTATGGCTACACCTTC